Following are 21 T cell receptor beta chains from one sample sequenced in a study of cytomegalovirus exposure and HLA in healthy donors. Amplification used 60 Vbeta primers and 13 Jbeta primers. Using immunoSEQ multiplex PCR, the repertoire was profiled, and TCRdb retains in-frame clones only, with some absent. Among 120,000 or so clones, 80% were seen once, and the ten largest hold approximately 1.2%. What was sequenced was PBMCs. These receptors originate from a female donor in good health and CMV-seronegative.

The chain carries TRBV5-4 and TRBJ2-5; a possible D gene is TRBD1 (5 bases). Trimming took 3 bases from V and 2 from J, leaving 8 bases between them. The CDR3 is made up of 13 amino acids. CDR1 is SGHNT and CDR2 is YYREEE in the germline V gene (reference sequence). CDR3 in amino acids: CASSSDTQETQYF. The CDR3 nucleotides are TGTGCCAGCAGCTCGGACACACAAGAGACCCAGTACTTC.

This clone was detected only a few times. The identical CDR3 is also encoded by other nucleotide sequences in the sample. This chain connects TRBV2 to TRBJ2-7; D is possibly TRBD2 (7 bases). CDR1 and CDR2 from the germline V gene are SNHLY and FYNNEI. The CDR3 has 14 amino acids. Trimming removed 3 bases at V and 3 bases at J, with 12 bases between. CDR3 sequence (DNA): TGTGCCAGCAGTGAGAGGGGGGGAGTCTACGAGCAGTACTTC. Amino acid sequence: CASSERGGVYEQYF.

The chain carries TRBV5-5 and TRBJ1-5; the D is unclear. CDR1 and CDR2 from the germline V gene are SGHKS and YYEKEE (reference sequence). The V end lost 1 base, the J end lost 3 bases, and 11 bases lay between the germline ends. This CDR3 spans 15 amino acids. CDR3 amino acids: CASSLYVRFNQPQHF. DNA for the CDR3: TGTGCCAGCAGCTTGTATGTCCGGTTCAATCAGCCCCAGCATTTT.

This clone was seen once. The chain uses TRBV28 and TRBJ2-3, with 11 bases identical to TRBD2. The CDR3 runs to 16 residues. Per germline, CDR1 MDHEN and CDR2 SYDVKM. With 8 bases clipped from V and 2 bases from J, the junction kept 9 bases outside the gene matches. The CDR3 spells CASPASGGRVTDTQYF. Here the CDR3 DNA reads TGTGCCAGCCCGGCTAGCGGGGGGCGGGTCACAGATACGCAGTATTTT. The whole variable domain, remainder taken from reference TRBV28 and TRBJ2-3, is DVKVTQSSRYLVKRTGEKVFLECVQDMDHENMFWYRQDPGLGLRLIYFSYDVKMKEKGDIPEGYSVSREKKERFSLILESASTNQTSMYLCASPASGGRVTDTQYFGPGTRLTVL.

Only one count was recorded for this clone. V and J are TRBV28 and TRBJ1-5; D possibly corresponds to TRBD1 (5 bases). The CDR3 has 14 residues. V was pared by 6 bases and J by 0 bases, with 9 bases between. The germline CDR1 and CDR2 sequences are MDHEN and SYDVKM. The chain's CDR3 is CASSRQPSNQPQHF. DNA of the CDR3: TGTGCCAGCAGCAGACAGCCTAGCAATCAGCCCCAGCATTTT.

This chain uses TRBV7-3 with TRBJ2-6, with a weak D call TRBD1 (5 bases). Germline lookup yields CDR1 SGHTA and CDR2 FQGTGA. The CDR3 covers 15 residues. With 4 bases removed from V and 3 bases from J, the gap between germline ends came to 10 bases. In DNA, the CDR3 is TGTGCCAGCAGCTCCAGGGTAAATGGGGCCAACGTCCTGACTTTC. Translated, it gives CASSSRVNGANVLTF.

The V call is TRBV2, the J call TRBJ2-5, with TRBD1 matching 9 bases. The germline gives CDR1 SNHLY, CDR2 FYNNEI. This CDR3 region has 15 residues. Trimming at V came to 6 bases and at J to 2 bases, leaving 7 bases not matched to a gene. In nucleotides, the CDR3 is TGTGCCAGCAGGAAGGACAGGGGAGGTCAAGAGACCCAGTACTTC. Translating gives CASRKDRGGQETQYF.

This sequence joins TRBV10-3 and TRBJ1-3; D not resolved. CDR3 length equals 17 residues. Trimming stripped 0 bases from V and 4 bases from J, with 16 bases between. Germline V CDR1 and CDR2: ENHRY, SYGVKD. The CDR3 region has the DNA TGTGCCATCAGTGAGTCGACTCTGCGGTTCGGGGGAAACACCATATATTTT. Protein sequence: CAISESTLRFGGNTIYF.

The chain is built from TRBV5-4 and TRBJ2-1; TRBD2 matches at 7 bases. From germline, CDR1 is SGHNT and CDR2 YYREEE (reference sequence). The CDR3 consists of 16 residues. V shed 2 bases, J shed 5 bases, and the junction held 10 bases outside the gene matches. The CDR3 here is CASSFRRGGFDNEQFF. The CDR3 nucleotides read TGTGCCAGCAGCTTTCGCCGCGGGGGTTTTGACAATGAGCAGTTCTTC.

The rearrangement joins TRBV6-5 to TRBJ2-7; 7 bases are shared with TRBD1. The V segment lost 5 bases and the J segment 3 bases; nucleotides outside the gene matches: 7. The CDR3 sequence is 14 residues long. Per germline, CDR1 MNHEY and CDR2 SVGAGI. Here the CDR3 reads CASSRRGGGYEQYF. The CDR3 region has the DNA TGTGCCAGCAGTAGGAGAGGGGGCGGCTACGAGCAGTACTTC.

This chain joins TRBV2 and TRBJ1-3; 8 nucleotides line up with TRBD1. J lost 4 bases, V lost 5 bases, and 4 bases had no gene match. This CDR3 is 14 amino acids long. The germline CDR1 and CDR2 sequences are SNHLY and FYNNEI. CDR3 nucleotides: TGTGCCAGCAGTCCTCAGGGGGCGGGAAACACCATATATTTT. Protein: CASSPQGAGNTIYF.

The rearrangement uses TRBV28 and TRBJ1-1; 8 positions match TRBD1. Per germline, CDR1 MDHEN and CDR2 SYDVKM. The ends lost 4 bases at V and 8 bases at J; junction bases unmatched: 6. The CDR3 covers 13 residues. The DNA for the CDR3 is TGTGCCAGCAGTTATGGACAGGGCCTCGAAGCTTTCTTT. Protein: CASSYGQGLEAFF.

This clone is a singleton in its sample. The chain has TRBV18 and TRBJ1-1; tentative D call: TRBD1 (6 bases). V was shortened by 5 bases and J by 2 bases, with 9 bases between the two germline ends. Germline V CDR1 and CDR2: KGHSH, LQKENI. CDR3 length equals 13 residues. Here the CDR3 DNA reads TGTGCCAGCTCAACCGGGACAAACACTGAAGCTTTCTTT. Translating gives CASSTGTNTEAFF.

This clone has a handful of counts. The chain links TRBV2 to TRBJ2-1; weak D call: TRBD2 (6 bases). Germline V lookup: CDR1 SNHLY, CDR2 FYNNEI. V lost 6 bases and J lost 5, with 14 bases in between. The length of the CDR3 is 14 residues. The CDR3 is CASSPGTPNNEQFF. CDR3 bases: TGTGCCAGCAGCCCCGGGACTCCAAACAATGAGCAGTTCTTC.

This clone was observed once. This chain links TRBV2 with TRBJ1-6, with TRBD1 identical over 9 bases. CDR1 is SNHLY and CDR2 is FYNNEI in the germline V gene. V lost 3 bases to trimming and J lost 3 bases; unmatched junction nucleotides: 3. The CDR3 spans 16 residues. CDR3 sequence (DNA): TGTGCCAGCAGTGACCCGGGACAGGGCTATAATTCACCCCTCCACTTT. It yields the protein CASSDPGQGYNSPLHF.

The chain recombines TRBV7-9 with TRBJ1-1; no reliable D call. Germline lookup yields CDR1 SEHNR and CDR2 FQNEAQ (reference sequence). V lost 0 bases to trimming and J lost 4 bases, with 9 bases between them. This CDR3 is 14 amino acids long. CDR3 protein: CASSLALGSTEAFF. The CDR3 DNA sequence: TGTGCCAGCAGCTTAGCTTTGGGCAGCACTGAAGCTTTCTTT.

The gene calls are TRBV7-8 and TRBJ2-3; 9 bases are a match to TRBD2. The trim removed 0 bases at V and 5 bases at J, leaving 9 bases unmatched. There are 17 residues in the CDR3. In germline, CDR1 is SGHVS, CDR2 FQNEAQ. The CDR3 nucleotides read TGTGCCAGCAGCTTAGCTCGCGGGGGGGCTCTTGGAGATACGCAGTATTTT. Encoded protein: CASSLARGGALGDTQYF.

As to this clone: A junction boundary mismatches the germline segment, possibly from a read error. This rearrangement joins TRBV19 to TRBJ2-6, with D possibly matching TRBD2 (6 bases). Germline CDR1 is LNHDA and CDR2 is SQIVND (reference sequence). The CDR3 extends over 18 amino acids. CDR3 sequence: CASSIRDPGVSGANGLTF. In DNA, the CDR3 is TGTGCCAGTAGTATCCGGGACCCGGGGGTTTCTGGGGCCAACGGCCTGACTTTC.

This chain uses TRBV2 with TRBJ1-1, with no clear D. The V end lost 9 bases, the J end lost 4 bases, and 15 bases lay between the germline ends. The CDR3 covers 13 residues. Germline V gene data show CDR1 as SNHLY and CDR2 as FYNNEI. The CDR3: CASTILVGTEAFF. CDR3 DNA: TGTGCCAGTACTATTCTCGTAGGCACTGAAGCTTTCTTT.

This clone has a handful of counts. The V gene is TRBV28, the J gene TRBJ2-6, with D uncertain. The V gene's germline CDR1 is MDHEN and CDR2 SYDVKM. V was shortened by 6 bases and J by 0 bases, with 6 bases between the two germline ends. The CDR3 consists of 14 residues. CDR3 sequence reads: CASRQSSGANVLTF. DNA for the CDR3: TGTGCCAGCAGACAGTCCTCTGGGGCCAACGTCCTGACTTTC.

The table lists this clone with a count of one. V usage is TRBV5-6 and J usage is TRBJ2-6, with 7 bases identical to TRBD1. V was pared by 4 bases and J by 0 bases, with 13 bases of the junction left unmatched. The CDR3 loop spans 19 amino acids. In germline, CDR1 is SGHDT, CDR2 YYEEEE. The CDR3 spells CASSPQLGGASSGANVLTF. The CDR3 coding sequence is TGTGCCAGCAGCCCGCAGTTAGGGGGCGCCTCCTCTGGGGCCAACGTCCTGACTTTC.